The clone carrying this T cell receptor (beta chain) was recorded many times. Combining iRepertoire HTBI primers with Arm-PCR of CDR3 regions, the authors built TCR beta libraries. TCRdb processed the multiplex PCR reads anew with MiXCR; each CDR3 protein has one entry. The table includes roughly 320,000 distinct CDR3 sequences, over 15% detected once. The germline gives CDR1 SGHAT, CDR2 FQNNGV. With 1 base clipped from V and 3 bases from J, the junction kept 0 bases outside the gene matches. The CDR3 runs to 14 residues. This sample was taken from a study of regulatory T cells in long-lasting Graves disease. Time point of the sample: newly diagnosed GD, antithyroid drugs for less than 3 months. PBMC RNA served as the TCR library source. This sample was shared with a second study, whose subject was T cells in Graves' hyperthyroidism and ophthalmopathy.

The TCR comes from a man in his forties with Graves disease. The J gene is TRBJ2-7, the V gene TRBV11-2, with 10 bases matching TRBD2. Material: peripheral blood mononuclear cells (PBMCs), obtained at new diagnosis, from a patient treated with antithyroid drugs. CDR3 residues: CASSLGTSGYEQYF. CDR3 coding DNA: TGTGCCAGCAGCTTAGGGACTAGCGGCTACGAGCAGTACTTC.